This T cell receptor beta chain originates from a study of blood T cell repertoires in COVID-19. Data came from immunoSEQ multiplex PCR; TCRdb stores just in-frame clones and leaves some out. The sample includes some 330,000 clones, around 90% of them seen just once. The V and J ends lost 4 bases and 12 bases, in that order; junction bases with no gene match: 4. The CDR3 covers 13 residues. Germline V lookup: CDR1 MNHEY, CDR2 SMNVEV (reference sequence). Categorization into cohorts depended on clinical history that participants reported. Recovered status in Cohort 3 required two negative PCRs, clearance, or symptom resolution.

The TCR originated in a woman under 40 who had recovered from COVID-19. The chain couples TRBV27 to TRBJ1-6; 9 nucleotides agree with TRBD1. Sequencing input: PBMCs or T cells enriched from blood (not recorded which). CDR3 sequence: CASSYRQGGPLHF. The CDR3 bases are TGTGCCAGCAGTTACAGACAGGGGGGACCCCTCCACTTT.